Presented here are 30 T cell receptor beta chains from one specimen sequenced in a study of cytomegalovirus exposure and HLA in healthy donors. Primers included in the PCR were 60 Vbeta and 13 Jbeta primers. TCRdb's table, derived via immunoSEQ multiplex PCR, lists solely in-frame clones and lacks some. This sample contains approximately 150,000 clones. The source material was PBMCs. All receptors derive from a woman aged 50 to 65 in good health and CMV-seronegative.

V and J are TRBV10-1 and TRBJ2-5; D unclear. V was pared by 6 bases and J by 2 bases, with 10 bases between. Germline CDR1 and CDR2: WNHNN and SYGVQD (reference sequence). This CDR3 has 13 amino acids. This CDR3 reads CASRYSYQETQYF. CDR3 coding DNA: TGCGCCAGCAGATACAGTTATCAAGAGACCCAGTACTTC.

The gene calls are TRBV19 and TRBJ2-4; D remains ambiguous. Germline V gives CDR1 LNHDA, CDR2 SQIVND (reference sequence). The CDR3 sequence is 17 residues long. Deletions cut 2 bases from V and 2 bases from J, with 16 bases between. CDR3 nucleotide sequence: TGTGCCAGTAGTATACGGTACAGTGGGTTTCCCAAAAACATTCAGTACTTC. Protein sequence: CASSIRYSGFPKNIQYF.

The V call is TRBV7-9, the J call TRBJ2-1; 8 bases align to TRBD1. In germline, CDR1 is SEHNR, CDR2 FQNEAQ (reference sequence). The ends lost 4 bases at V and 0 bases at J; junction bases unmatched: 8. The CDR3 spans 17 residues. DNA of the CDR3: TGTGCCAGCAGCTCGCCGGGACAGGAGAGCTCCTACAATGAGCAGTTCTTC. It specifies CASSSPGQESSYNEQFF.

In DNA, the CDR3 is TGTGCCAGCAGCTCAGGACAGAAGGACACTGAAGCTTTCTTT. Translated, it gives CASSSGQKDTEAFF. The rearrangement uses TRBV7-8 and TRBJ1-1, with D tentatively TRBD1 (6 bases). Germline V gives CDR1 SGHVS, CDR2 FQNEAQ. The CDR3 covers 14 residues. With 4 bases removed from V and 3 bases from J, the gap between germline ends came to 12 bases. The full variable domain, in which reference TRBV7-8 and TRBJ1-1 provide the parts outside the CDR3, is GAGVSQSPRYKVAKRGQDVALRCDPISGHVSLFWYQQALGQGPEFLTYFQNEAQLDKSGLPSDRFFAERPEGSVSTLKIQRTQQEDSAVYLCASSSGQKDTEAFFGQGTRLTVV.

V gene TRBV5-1 combines with J gene TRBJ2-7; 7 bases are shared with TRBD2. V shed 4 bases and J 0 bases; nucleotides not matched to a gene: 19. The CDR3 extends over 19 amino acids. Looked up from germline, CDR1 is SGHRS and CDR2 is YFSETQ. The chain's CDR3 is CASSPRVGPGLAVSYEQYF. CDR3 nucleotide sequence: TGCGCCAGCAGCCCGCGGGTGGGGCCTGGGCTAGCGGTCTCCTACGAGCAGTACTTC.

The rearrangement uses TRBV5-1 and TRBJ1-1; TRBD1 matches 12 bases. CDR3 length: 16 amino acids. Trimming at V came to 4 bases and at J to 1 base, leaving 5 bases not matched to a gene. The germline CDR1 and CDR2 sequences are SGHRS and YFSETQ. CDR3 sequence reads: CASSPGDRGQNTEAFF. The CDR3 bases are TGCGCCAGCAGCCCTGGGGACAGGGGGCAGAACACTGAAGCTTTCTTT.

V gene TRBV5-1 combines with J gene TRBJ1-3; D gene unclear. Germline V lookup: CDR1 SGHRS, CDR2 YFSETQ. This CDR3 region has 14 residues. The germline V and J ends were trimmed by 0 bases and 4 bases, with 8 bases remaining between them. For the CDR3, the DNA is TGCGCCAGCAGCTTGGCGTCAGTAGGAAACACCATATATTTT. This translates into CASSLASVGNTIYF. Supplemented by reference TRBV5-1 and TRBJ1-3, the full variable domain reads KAGVTQTPRYLIKTRGQQVTLSCSPISGHRSVSWYQQTPGQGLQFLFEYFSETQRNKGNFPGRFSGRQFSNSRSEMNVSTLELGDSALYLCASSLASVGNTIYFGEGSWLTVV.

The V gene is TRBV7-3, the J gene TRBJ1-1, with a possible D match to TRBD1 (6 bases). V was clipped by 1 base and J by 3 bases, with 6 bases between them. The CDR3 contains 13 residues. Germline values: CDR1 SGHTA, CDR2 FQGTGA. Here the CDR3 DNA reads TGTGCCAGCAGCTTAAGACAGGACACTGAAGCTTTCTTT. Protein sequence: CASSLRQDTEAFF.

The chain carries TRBV6-4 and TRBJ2-2; D perhaps matches TRBD2 (6 bases). Germline CDR1 reads MRHNA; CDR2 reads SNTAGT. The germline V and J ends were trimmed by 6 bases and 0 bases, with 8 bases remaining between them. CDR3 length equals 14 residues. Here the CDR3 reads CASRRLANTGELFF. In DNA, the CDR3 is TGTGCCAGCAGGAGACTAGCGAACACCGGGGAGCTGTTTTTT.

The rearrangement joins TRBV5-4 to TRBJ1-6; 12 nucleotides align to TRBD1. CDR3 size: 18 residues. V shed 4 bases, J shed 1 base, and the junction held 6 bases outside the gene matches. The germline gives CDR1 SGHNT, CDR2 YYREEE (reference sequence). The CDR3 spells CASSAGQGARSYNSPLHF. The CDR3 coding sequence is TGTGCCAGCAGCGCGGGACAGGGGGCAAGGTCCTATAATTCACCCCTCCACTTT.

Remarks on this clone: Other DNA variants within this sample encode the same CDR3. The gene calls are TRBV30 and TRBJ1-5; D unclear. Trimming removed 0 bases at V and 2 bases at J, with 8 bases between. Germline CDR1 reads GTSNPN; CDR2 reads SVGIG (reference sequence). The CDR3 totals 14 residues. CDR3 protein: CAWSVGGGNQPQHF. As DNA, the CDR3 is TGTGCCTGGAGTGTTGGTGGAGGCAATCAGCCCCAGCATTTT.

The genes are TRBV5-1 and TRBJ2-1, with 8 nucleotides matching TRBD2. Germline V gene data show CDR1 as SGHRS and CDR2 as YFSETQ. The CDR3 contains 15 residues. The junction had 6 bases not matched to a gene; V was cut back by 4 bases and J by 3 bases. The CDR3 coding sequence is TGCGCCAGCAGCCGGGGAAGCGGGAGCTACAATGAGCAGTTCTTC. It encodes CASSRGSGSYNEQFF.

The V gene is TRBV7-2, the J gene TRBJ2-7; 12 positions match TRBD2. The ends lost 4 bases at V and 5 bases at J; junction bases unmatched: 9. The CDR3 contains 16 residues. CDR1 is SGHTA and CDR2 is FQGNSA in the germline V gene. The CDR3 region has the DNA TGTGCCAGCAGCTCGGGACTAGCGGGTAAGGCAGACGAGCAGTACTTC. Protein sequence: CASSSGLAGKADEQYF.

J is TRBJ1-4 and V is TRBV5-4; tentatively, D is TRBD1 (6 bases). Germline V gene sequence: CDR1 SGHNT, CDR2 YYREEE (reference sequence). Trimming pared 3 bases from V and 8 bases from J, leaving 14 bases between. The CDR3 spans 14 residues. As DNA, the CDR3 is TGTGCCAGCAGCTCCTATTCAACAGGGGAAAAACTGTTTTTT. Encoded protein: CASSSYSTGEKLFF. Together with reference TRBV5-4 and TRBJ1-4, the CDR3 gives the full variable domain: ETGVTQSPTHLIKTRGQQVTLRCSSQSGHNTVSWYQQALGQGPQFIFQYYREEENGRGNFPPRFSGLQFPNYSSELNVNALELDDSALYLCASSSYSTGEKLFFGSGTQLSVL.

The rearrangement links TRBV4-2 to TRBJ2-2, with D uncertain. Germline V CDR1 and CDR2: LGHNA, YNFKEQ. Trimming took 0 bases from V and 8 from J, leaving 7 bases between them. CDR3 length: 13 amino acids. For the CDR3, the DNA is TGTGCCAGCAGCCAAGATCAGAGGGGGGAGCTGTTTTTT. Translation gives CASSQDQRGELFF.

The chain combines TRBV19 with TRBJ1-4; 12 bases match TRBD1. The germline V gene encodes CDR1 LNHDA and CDR2 SQIVND (reference sequence). With V trimmed by 5 bases and J by 2 bases, 6 bases remained unmatched. This CDR3 spans 17 amino acids. The CDR3 sequence: CASSPGTGGYTNEKLFF. The CDR3, as DNA: TGTGCCAGTAGTCCTGGGACAGGGGGCTACACTAATGAAAAACTGTTTTTT.

This sequence joins TRBV7-3 and TRBJ2-3, with no clear D. V was clipped by 5 bases and J by 2 bases, with 5 bases between them. CDR3 length: 12 residues. Germline loops: CDR1 SGHTA, CDR2 FQGTGA. CDR3 nucleotide sequence: TGTGCCAGCAGCGCTAACACAGATACGCAGTATTTT. Translating it yields CASSANTDTQYF.

The chain employs TRBV7-9 and TRBJ1-1; D may be TRBD1 (6 bases). Deletions cut 4 bases from V and 0 bases from J, with 9 bases between. This CDR3 comprises 14 residues. Germline V gene data show CDR1 as SEHNR and CDR2 as FQNEAQ (reference sequence). CDR3 amino acids: CASSWTALNTEAFF. CDR3 nucleotides: TGTGCCAGCAGCTGGACAGCTTTGAACACTGAAGCTTTCTTT.

The V gene is TRBV18, the J gene TRBJ1-2; maybe TRBD1 (6 bases). The V end lost 1 base, the J end lost 2 bases, and 8 bases lay between the germline ends. Germline CDR1 and CDR2: KGHSH and LQKENI. The length of the CDR3 is 14 residues. The CDR3 DNA reads TGTGCCAGCTCACCACAAACAGGGAACTATGGCTACACCTTC. Translating it yields CASSPQTGNYGYTF.

In DNA, the CDR3 is TGTGCCAGCAGTATCAGGGGGCCCGGGGAGCTGTTTTTT. Encoded protein: CASSIRGPGELFF. This chain uses TRBV13 with TRBJ2-2; 8 positions match TRBD1. The junction had 3 bases not matched to a gene; V was cut back by 6 bases and J by 6 bases. Germline-derived CDR1 and CDR2 are PRHDT and FYEKMQ (reference sequence). This CDR3 is 13 amino acids long. The full variable domain, its missing parts supplied by reference TRBV13 and TRBJ2-2, is AAGVIQSPRHLIKEKRETATLKCYPIPRHDTVYWYQQGPGQDPQFLISFYEKMQSDKGSIPDRFSAQQFSDYHSELNMSSLELGDSALYFCASSIRGPGELFFGEGSRLTVL.

The chain links TRBV2 to TRBJ2-7, with 9 nucleotides matching TRBD2. This CDR3 comprises 14 residues. In germline, CDR1 is SNHLY, CDR2 FYNNEI. With V trimmed by 4 bases and J by 9 bases, 10 bases remained unmatched. DNA of the CDR3: TGTGCCAGCAGTGTCGATAGCGGGAGTAATAGGCAGTACTTC. This codes for CASSVDSGSNRQYF.

For this clone: A junction boundary mismatches the germline segment, possibly from a read error. The chain employs TRBV5-6 and TRBJ1-6; 11 positions match TRBD1. This CDR3 comprises 14 residues. Germline V CDR1 and CDR2: SGHDT, YYEEEE. The CDR3 nucleotides are TGTGCCAGCACCTTGGGGACAGGGGGATCACCCCTCCACTTT. This translates into CASTLGTGGSPLHF.

CDR3 amino acids: CASTQGEATEAFF. DNA of the CDR3: TGTGCCAGCACCCAGGGCGAGGCCACTGAAGCTTTCTTT. V is TRBV9 and J is TRBJ1-1, with D possibly TRBD1 on 5 matching bases. Germline V gene data show CDR1 as SGDLS and CDR2 as YYNGEE. V was trimmed by 6 bases and J by 4 bases, leaving 13 bases between them. The CDR3 loop spans 13 amino acids.

This sequence joins TRBV14 and TRBJ1-1; TRBD1 matches at 8 bases. Germline V CDR1 and CDR2: SGHDN, FVKESK. The CDR3 has 12 residues. V trimming: 6 bases; J trimming: 10 bases; junction bases outside the gene matches: 7. The CDR3 DNA sequence: TGTGCCAGCAGTCCGACAGGGGAGAGAGCTTTCTTT. Its translation: CASSPTGERAFF.

This chain uses TRBV5-1 with TRBJ1-1; a weak D match, TRBD1 (5 bases). Germline-derived CDR1 and CDR2 are SGHRS and YFSETQ. The CDR3 length is 14 residues. V was pared by 2 bases and J by 5 bases, with 13 bases between. The CDR3 sequence is CASSLTGVRTEAFF. DNA for the CDR3: TGCGCCAGCAGCTTAACAGGAGTTAGGACTGAAGCTTTCTTT.

V is TRBV5-1 and J is TRBJ1-1; D is possibly TRBD1 (6 bases). V gave up 2 bases and J gave up 2 bases, with 13 bases separating them. The CDR3 consists of 15 residues. Germline V gives CDR1 SGHRS, CDR2 YFSETQ. CDR3 residues: CASSFFLDSNTEAFF. The CDR3 DNA reads as TGCGCCAGCAGCTTTTTCTTGGACAGTAACACTGAAGCTTTCTTT.

CDR3 residues: CASSLRTSGGRQETQYF. CDR3 nucleotide sequence: TGCGCCAGCAGCCTTCGGACTAGCGGGGGGCGGCAAGAGACCCAGTACTTC. The chain uses TRBV5-1 and TRBJ2-5, with 14 bases that match TRBD2. The CDR3 is made up of 17 amino acids. Germline V gene sequence: CDR1 SGHRS, CDR2 YFSETQ. V lost 4 bases and J lost 2; bases outside the gene matches: 7.

J is TRBJ2-2 and V is TRBV10-3; 7 positions agree with TRBD2. This CDR3 spans 14 amino acids. After removal of 4 bases from V and 3 bases from J, the junction contained 2 bases not matched to a gene. Germline V gene data show CDR1 as ENHRY and CDR2 as SYGVKD. The CDR3 DNA sequence: TGTGCCATCAGTGGCGGGGGAGACACCGGGGAGCTGTTTTTT. Residues: CAISGGGDTGELFF.

The V gene is TRBV30, the J gene TRBJ1-2; 8 nucleotides line up with TRBD1. V lost 3 bases to trimming and J lost 4 bases; unmatched junction nucleotides: 4. Germline-derived CDR1 and CDR2 are GTSNPN and SVGIG (reference sequence). There are 13 residues in the CDR3. The CDR3 bases are TGTGCCTGGAGCGACAGGGGTCCCTATGGCTACACCTTC. The encoded protein is CAWSDRGPYGYTF.

V is TRBV7-7 and J is TRBJ1-2, with D hard to call. The CDR3 spans 16 residues. Trimming pared 7 bases from V and 4 bases from J, leaving 22 bases between. CDR1 and CDR2 (germline): SSHAT, FNYEAQ (reference sequence). CDR3 protein: CASKTSHKTSTYGYTF. CDR3 nucleotides: TGTGCCAGCAAGACGTCACATAAGACATCAACCTATGGCTACACCTTC.